This TCR beta chain was recorded in a study of blood T cell repertoires in COVID-19 (dated by TCRdb to between 2020 and 2021). Regarding the complete study: The collaborator samples originated in the United States, Italy and Spain and spanned the acute and convalescent phases of COVID-19. A de-identified subject ID, COVID-19 status, age in years and sex were almost always included in the sample metadata. The repertoires were released in a freely available public database intended as a resource for research on the immune response to SARS-CoV-2. The samples were drawn from two sources: the first 160 participants of the ongoing ImmuneRACE study, and 1,200 or so subjects contributed by 6 global collaborators. HLA class I and class II types, where available, came from metadata supplied by the sample provider rather than from assay-based typing. Deeply sampled blood TCRbeta repertoires from subjects exposed to, actively infected with, or recovered from COVID-19 were included in the dataset. The material from the prospective study consisted of cDNA or gDNA derived from T cells, B-cell-depleted T cells, or PBMCs.

In the prospective study, participants were about 18 to 100 years old, resided in about two dozen geographic areas of the United States, and were enrolled through a virtual design. In the prospective study, cohorts were assigned on the basis of participant-reported clinical history obtained from a screening survey and a study questionnaire. For ImmuneRACE Cohort 3, a participant was defined as recovered based on two consecutive negative NP/OP PCR tests, clearance by a healthcare professional, or resolution of symptoms. Mobile phlebotomists in the prospective study collected whole blood, serum and a nasopharyngeal or oropharyngeal swab from every participant. Over an approximately 2-month period, participants in the prospective study had the option of providing additional blood draws and questionnaires. Blood samples from the prospective study were shipped frozen or at room temperature prior to DNA extraction.

V loses 2 bases of germline sequence and J loses 4 bases, and the interval between the two ends is 8 bases. The germline V gene encodes CDR1 MNHEY and CDR2 SVGAGI. Including the terminal cysteine and phenylalanine, the CDR3 comprises 13 residues. The DNA shown is the 39-base CDR3, in frame from base 1. TCRbeta CDR3 regions were amplified from genomic DNA by means of the immunoSEQ Assay, a bias-controlled multiplex PCR. In the authors' own workflow: Within the assay, amplification of reference gene primers was used to estimate how many nucleated cells each sample contained. To quantify the absolute abundance of each unique TCRbeta CDR3 rearrangement, sequence reads were collapsed and filtered. For each sample, productive Simpson clonality was calculated by taking the square root of Simpson's diversity index across productive rearrangements. The table was pulled from immuneACCESS by TCRdb, which kept in-frame rearrangements only. Such tables lose some clones; where checked, under half of the loss comes from unresolved V genes, and the rest has no known cause. The DNA was the basis for D and trimming; V, J and clone size are from that table. For this sample the table gives around 300,000 clones, of which about 88% were detected only once. About 3% of the sample is taken by the ten largest.

What the authors observed across the whole study: The amount of clinical and demographic metadata varied by source and participant and was provided uncurated.

For this clone: No cognate antigen has been identified for it. No quality values exist for individual bases; no much larger clone is one base distant. At the DNA level, this CDR3 is encoded by other sequences in the same sample as well.

This TCR was recovered from a woman in her 50s who had recovered from COVID-19. Rearrangement joined TRBV6-5 to TRBJ1-2, with a tentative D gene TRBD1 over 5 matching bases. The source material was PBMCs or T cells enriched from blood (not recorded which). The nucleotide sequence is given as TGTGCCAGCAGTTACAGCGGGGCCTATGGCTACACCTTC. This yields the protein CASSYSGAYGYTF.